This T cell receptor beta chain was sequenced for a study of cytomegalovirus exposure and HLA in healthy donors (dated by TCRdb to 2017 to 2019). Background on the whole study: In an earlier analysis of roughly 590 of the donors, less than 350 Gb of sequence data and 100 million or so unique TCR beta sequences from 150 million to 200 million T cells were reported. An early release covering 550 to 700 HLA-typed donors comprised around 300 gigabases of sequencing data and 65 million to 100 million unique TCR sequences. Of the roughly 400 genotyped donors, approximately 82% fell in the genetic ancestry cluster associated with self-reported Caucasian donors. The aim of the study was to test whether cataloging public T cell receptors could identify signatures of past pathogen exposure. Using immunosequencing, the study profiled T cell repertoires from 666 subjects and related those repertoires to cytomegalovirus serostatus. Along with the approximately 650-subject first cohort, a separate validation cohort of more than 90 different subjects was used. High-throughput TCR immunosequencing, statistical association of individual TCRs with disease status, and machine learning were combined to predict cytomegalovirus infection status. A later analysis re-analyzed previously published TCR beta repertoires from 650 to 800 donors and added high-resolution HLA genotyping to study TCR occurrence patterns. The later analysis used no new phenotypic data to find candidate immune exposures, relying instead on TCR beta sequences and their occurrence across donors. An earlier analysis of fewer than 750 of the donors used high-throughput TCR beta sequencing to judge whether each TCR beta V gene segment behaved as functional or pseudogenic. Donor age, sex, ethnicity and CMV serostatus were compiled together with the repertoire data. In a later genetic analysis, genome-wide SNP genotypes for about 65% of the roughly 670 donors were used, and that subset was treated as a discovery cohort. Every repertoire in the discovery cohort had been generated on one and the same sequencing platform. HLA typing included class I and class II loci at four-digit resolution. Typing coverage differed by locus: A, B, C, DRB1 and DQB1 were typed in roughly 620-640 donors, DQA1 in about 550, DPA1 in nearly 610, and DPB1 in roughly 450. Several DR-DQ haplotypes were treated as single units for association and clustering because of strong linkage in the cohort. Across approximately 400 genotyped donors of the cohort, an average of about 240,000 unique TCR beta nucleotide sequences per donor were sequenced, and approximately 17% of those sequences were non-productive. What the work shows at the level of the full study, not this receptor alone: Across donors, most TCR sequences were observed very rarely, whereas some public TCRs were present in many individuals. In a later analysis, 16,951 TCR beta sequences were associated with specific HLA alleles at a false discovery rate of 0.05. According to a later analysis, most CMV-associated TCR beta chains appeared to be HLA-restricted, and the HLA associations seemed to be driven largely by CMV exposure. The presence/absence analyses assumed that sequencing depth was roughly uniform across donors, and that assumption may not be true. According to the authors, the approach could potentially be generalized to other disease states and immunological phenotypes. The classifier was reported to diagnose cytomegalovirus status with high specificity and sensitivity in both the original and validation cohorts. Correlated functional status among segregating V segments might reflect linkage disequilibrium, but an unknown experimental factor could not be ruled out. Several of the top co-occurrence clusters appeared to be linked to parvovirus B19, influenza, CMV and Epstein-Barr virus, according to a later analysis. A further reported finding was that TCR beta sequences accurately predicted the HLA-A and HLA-B alleles for most subjects in the first cohort. Some IMGT-functional V segments, including TRBV6-2 and TRBV6-3, could not be told apart with the 87-base-pair reads, so those segments were excluded. Compared with the roughly 720-donor mean, donors in an Asian-associated ancestry cluster had fewer N-insertions in productive TCRs, according to a later genetic analysis. A few of the identified cytomegalovirus-associated TCR beta chains were confirmed in vitro to be specific for cytomegalovirus antigens. The study gave a list of 150 to 200 TCR beta chains associated with cytomegalovirus. A later genetic analysis associated a missense DCLRE1C variant with V-gene and J-gene trimming of TCR beta chains, and an independent cohort replicated the association. Because counts were too low, about 15 rarely observed V segments, including chromosome 9 orphons, were left out of the earlier analysis of about 620 of the donors. Assigning TCR associations to individual alleles was difficult when HLA alleles, especially DR and DQ, strongly co-occurred. In this cohort, only TCR beta chains were sequenced, and detectable features were limited by the absence of alpha or paired-chain data. HLA typing was unavailable for some donors at each locus, so association tests used only the typed subset. The only immune exposure information available for the cohort was CMV serostatus. According to a later analysis, TCR association rates differed among HLA loci, with DRB1 alleles showing the most associated TCRs and HLA-C alleles showing the fewest. A cluster of highly shared sequence variants was judged likely to represent a technical artifact of the sequencing pipeline. In a later analysis, HLA-associated TCR beta chains showed more clonal expansion and lower generation probabilities than non-associated chains that were equally common. Broadly in line with IMGT annotations, most TCR beta V segments showed up in productive rearrangements about 87% or about 30% of the time in an earlier analysis of several hundred of the donors.

About this clone: It lacks a known antigen. The sample holds no much larger clone one base away, and base qualities are not on file.

The cohort comprised hundreds of healthy bone marrow donors. Cohort members were all nominally healthy when sampled, although unrecorded immune exposures were likely present. The donor was CMV seronegative and belonged to the group of around 400 seronegative cohort members. Each donor provided a peripheral blood sample, and peripheral blood mononuclear cells were used for TCR beta sequencing. The Qiagen DNeasy Blood Extraction Kit was used to extract genomic DNA from the blood cell samples. The library relied on the immunoSEQ multiplex PCR assay. For the multiplex PCR, a mixture combining 60 forward primers for TCR Vbeta segments and 13 reverse primers for TCR Jbeta segments was used. The CDR3 region of rearranged TCR beta genes was amplified from genomic DNA with a multiplex PCR assay. Amplified TCR beta libraries were sequenced as 87-base-pair reads on the Illumina HiSeq System. Regarding the original processing steps: Across the roughly 640 repertoires, a later analysis counted 80 million or so unique TCR beta chains, 9.5 million to 12 million of which were shared by at least two donors. Raw reads were error-corrected and collapsed into unique sequences by a nearest-neighbor algorithm in which closely related sequences were merged to remove PCR and sequencing errors. V, D and J gene segments were assigned by aligning CDR3 sequences to IMGT reference sequences. Each retained sequence needed at least a six-nucleotide match to both a V gene segment and a J gene segment. A rearrangement was called productive if the CDR3 had no stop codons and remained in frame with V and J, and every other rearrangement was called non-productive. CDR3 was defined according to IMGT convention as the region running from the second conserved V-encoded cysteine to the conserved J-encoded phenylalanine. Sequences without an unambiguous match to a single V gene segment were excluded from the earlier analysis of several hundred of the donors. An earlier analysis of approximately 590 of the donors called V segments functional above 56.7% productive rearrangements and segregating when the between-donor standard deviation exceeded 5%. A statistical classification framework was built for diagnosing cytomegalovirus status from the catalog of TCR beta chain sequences. V and J gene assignment, in a later analysis, came from comparing TCR nucleotide sequences with IMGT/GENE-DB human TR gene sequences. Using the TCRdist pipeline, a later analysis assigned CDR3 sequences along with most-parsimonious VDJ recombination scenarios. In a later analysis, every TCR beta chain was defined by the combination of its CDR3 amino acid sequence and its V-gene family, and reads without a unique V-gene family were dropped. A later analysis removed 500 to 600 highly shared, low-generation-probability nucleotide sequences to deal with suspected cross-contamination and a sequencing artifact. In a later analysis, a clonal expansion index was calculated for each public chain from normalized within-repertoire ranks of inferred template counts. A later analysis computed generation probabilities with a VDJ recombination model fitted to out-of-frame rearrangements, and checked the results against IGoR. In a later analysis, hypergeometric tests were used to score TCR-TCR, TCR-HLA and TCR-CMV co-occurrence, with a repertoire-size bias correction applied to TCR pairs. To estimate false discovery rates, a later analysis permuted the HLA or CMV assignments 20 times. A later analysis grouped co-occurring TCRs with DBSCAN, adding TCRdist sequence similarity when clustering within HLA-allele-positive subsets. Co-occurrence clustering excluded repertoires with fewer than 30,000 or more than 120,000 public chains, plus five with anomalous nucleotide sharing. Drawn from immuneACCESS, this table holds only the in-frame rearrangements with V and J called that TCRdb kept. Clones are partly lost; checked studies trace under half to an unresolved V gene and leave the rest unexplained. The DNA was the basis for D and trimming; V, J and clone size are from that table. Present in this sample are 150,000 to 200,000 clones, about 62% of which were seen just once. Less than 3% of the sample is held by the ten biggest clonotypes.

The cysteine opens and the phenylalanine closes a CDR3 of 16 amino acids. The entry retains the CDR3 DNA only, 48 bases that are in frame from base 1. At the junction V is shortened by 5 bases and J by 0 bases; bases outside the gene matches: 9. CDR1 and CDR2 (SQVTM, ANQGSEA) derive from the germline V gene. This chain is built from TRBV29-1 and TRBJ1-5; 8 central nucleotides agree with TRBD1. This sequence was found in a man in his forties or fifties in good health and CMV-seronegative. The material sequenced was PBMCs. The CDR3 region reads CSVSNSGQGSNQPQHF. DNA sequence: TGCAGCGTTTCAAATTCAGGACAGGGTAGCAATCAGCCCCAGCATTTT.